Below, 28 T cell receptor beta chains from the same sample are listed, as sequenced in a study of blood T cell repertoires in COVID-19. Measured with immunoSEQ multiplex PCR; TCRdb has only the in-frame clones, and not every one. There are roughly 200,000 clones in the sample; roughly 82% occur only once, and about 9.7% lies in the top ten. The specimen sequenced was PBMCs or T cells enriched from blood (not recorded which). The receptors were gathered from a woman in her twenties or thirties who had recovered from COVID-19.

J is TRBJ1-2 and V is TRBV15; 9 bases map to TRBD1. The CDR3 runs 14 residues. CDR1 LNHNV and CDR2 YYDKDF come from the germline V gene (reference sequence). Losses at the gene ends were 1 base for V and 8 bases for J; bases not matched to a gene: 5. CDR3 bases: TGTGCCACCAGCAGAGGGACAGGGGATTTAGGCTACACCTTC. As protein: CATSRGTGDLGYTF.

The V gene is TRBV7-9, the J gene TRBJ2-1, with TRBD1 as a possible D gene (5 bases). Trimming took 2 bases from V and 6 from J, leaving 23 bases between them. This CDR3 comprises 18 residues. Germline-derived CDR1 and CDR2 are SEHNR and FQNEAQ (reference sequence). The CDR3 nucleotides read TGTGCCAGCAGCTTACTCGTGATGGTGCACCCTGGGGCCAATGAGCAGTTCTTC. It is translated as CASSLLVMVHPGANEQFF.

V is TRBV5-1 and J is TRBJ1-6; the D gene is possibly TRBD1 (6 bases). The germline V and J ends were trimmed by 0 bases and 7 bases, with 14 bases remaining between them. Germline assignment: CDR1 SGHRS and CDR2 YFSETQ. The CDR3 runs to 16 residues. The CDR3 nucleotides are TGCGCCAGCAGCTTGGAGGTTGTTAGGGGGAATTCACCCCTCCACTTT. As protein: CASSLEVVRGNSPLHF.

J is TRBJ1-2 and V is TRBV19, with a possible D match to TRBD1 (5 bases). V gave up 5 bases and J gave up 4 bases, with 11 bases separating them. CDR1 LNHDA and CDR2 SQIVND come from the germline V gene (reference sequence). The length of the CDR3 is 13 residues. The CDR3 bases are TGTGCCAGTAGTCCATGGGACTTCTATGGCTACACCTTC. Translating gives CASSPWDFYGYTF.

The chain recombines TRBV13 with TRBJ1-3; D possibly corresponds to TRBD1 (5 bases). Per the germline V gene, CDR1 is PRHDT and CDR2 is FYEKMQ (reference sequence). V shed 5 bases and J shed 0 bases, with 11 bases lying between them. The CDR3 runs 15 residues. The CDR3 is CASSNAGISGNTIYF. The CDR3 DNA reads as TGTGCCAGCAGCAACGCAGGGATCTCTGGAAACACCATATATTTT.

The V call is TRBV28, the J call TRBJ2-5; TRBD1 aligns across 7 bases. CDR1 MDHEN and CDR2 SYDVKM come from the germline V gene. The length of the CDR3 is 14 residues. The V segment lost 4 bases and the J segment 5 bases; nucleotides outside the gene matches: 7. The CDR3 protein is CASSSPTGWETQYF. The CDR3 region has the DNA TGTGCCAGCAGTTCACCGACAGGGTGGGAGACCCAGTACTTC.

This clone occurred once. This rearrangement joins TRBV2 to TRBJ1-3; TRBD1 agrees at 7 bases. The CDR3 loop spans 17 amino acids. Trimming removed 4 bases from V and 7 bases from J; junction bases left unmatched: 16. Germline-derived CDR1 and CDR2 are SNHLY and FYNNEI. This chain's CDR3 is CASSGDSLTFSRNTIYF. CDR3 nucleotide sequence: TGTGCCAGCAGTGGGGACAGCCTAACCTTCTCTCGGAACACCATATATTTT.

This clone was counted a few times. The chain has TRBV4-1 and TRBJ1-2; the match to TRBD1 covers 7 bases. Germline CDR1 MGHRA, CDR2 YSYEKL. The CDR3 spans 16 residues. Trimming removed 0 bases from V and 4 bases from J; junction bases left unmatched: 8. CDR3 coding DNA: TGCGCCAGCAGCCAAGAACCGATAGGGGGCACCTATGGCTACACCTTC. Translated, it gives CASSQEPIGGTYGYTF.

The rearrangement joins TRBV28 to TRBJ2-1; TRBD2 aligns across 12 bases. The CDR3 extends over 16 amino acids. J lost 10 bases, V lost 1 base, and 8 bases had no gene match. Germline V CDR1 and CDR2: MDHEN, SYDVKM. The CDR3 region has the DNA TGTGCCAGCAGTTTATCTACTAGCGGGAGGATTGGAGAGCAGTTCTTC. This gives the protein CASSLSTSGRIGEQFF.

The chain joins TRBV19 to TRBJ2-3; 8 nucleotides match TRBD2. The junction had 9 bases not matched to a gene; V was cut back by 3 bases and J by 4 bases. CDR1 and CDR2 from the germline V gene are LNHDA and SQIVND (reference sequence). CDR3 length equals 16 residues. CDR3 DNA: TGTGCCAGTAGTATCGGGACTAGAGTCCGCCCAGATACGCAGTATTTT. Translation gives CASSIGTRVRPDTQYF.

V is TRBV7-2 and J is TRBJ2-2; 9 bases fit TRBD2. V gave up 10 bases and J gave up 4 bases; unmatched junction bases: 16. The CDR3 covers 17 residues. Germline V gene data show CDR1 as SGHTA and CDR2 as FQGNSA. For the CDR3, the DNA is TGTGCCACCCCGATGGCTAGCGGGACCCTGCGCACCGGGGAGCTGTTTTTT. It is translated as CATPMASGTLRTGELFF.

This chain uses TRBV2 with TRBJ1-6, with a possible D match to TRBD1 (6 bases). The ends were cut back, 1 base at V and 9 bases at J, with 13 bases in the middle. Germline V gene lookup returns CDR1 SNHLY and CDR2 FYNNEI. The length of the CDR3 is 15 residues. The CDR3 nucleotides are TGTGCCAGCAGTGAAGTACAGGGAAGGGGTTCACCCCTCCACTTT. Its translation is CASSEVQGRGSPLHF.

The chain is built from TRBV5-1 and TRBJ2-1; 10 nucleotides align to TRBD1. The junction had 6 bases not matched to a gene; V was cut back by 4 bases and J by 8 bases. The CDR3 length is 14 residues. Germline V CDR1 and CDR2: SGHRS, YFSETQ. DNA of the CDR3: TGCGCCAGCAGCCAGACAGGGGGCCCCCATGAGCAGTTCTTC. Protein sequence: CASSQTGGPHEQFF.

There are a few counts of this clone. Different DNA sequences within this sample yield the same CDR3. In nucleotides, the CDR3 is TGCGCCAGCAGCTTGCAGGTCATGAACACTGAAGCTTTCTTT. It is translated as CASSLQVMNTEAFF. The chain recombines TRBV5-1 with TRBJ1-1, with D hard to call. Trimming left V 1 base short and J 0 bases short, with 7 bases between. Germline lookup yields CDR1 SGHRS and CDR2 YFSETQ. The CDR3 is 14 amino acids.

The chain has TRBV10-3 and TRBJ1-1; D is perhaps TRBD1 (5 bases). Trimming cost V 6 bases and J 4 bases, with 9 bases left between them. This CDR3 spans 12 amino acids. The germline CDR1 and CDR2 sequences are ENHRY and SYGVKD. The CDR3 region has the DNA TGTGCCATCAGGGCAGGGTCCACTGAAGCTTTCTTT. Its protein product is CAIRAGSTEAFF.

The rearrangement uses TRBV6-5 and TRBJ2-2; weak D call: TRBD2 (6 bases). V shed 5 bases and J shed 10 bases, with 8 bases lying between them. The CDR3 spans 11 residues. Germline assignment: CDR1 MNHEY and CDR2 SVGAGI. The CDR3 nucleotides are TGTGCCAGCAGTCGGGAGTCGGAGCTGTTTTTT. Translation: CASSRESELFF.

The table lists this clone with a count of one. DNA of the CDR3: TGTGCCAGCAGCTTCCCAGGGTTAGACACTGAAGCTTTCTTT. Protein sequence: CASSFPGLDTEAFF. V and J are TRBV5-4 and TRBJ1-1; a possible D gene is TRBD1 (5 bases). The germline V and J ends were trimmed by 2 bases and 3 bases, with 11 bases remaining between them. This CDR3 region has 14 residues. Germline loops: CDR1 SGHNT, CDR2 YYREEE (reference sequence).

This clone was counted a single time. Here the CDR3 DNA reads TGCGCCAGCAGTGGGGACGTAGCGGGAGCGAACACCGGGGAGCTGTTTTTT. Protein: CASSGDVAGANTGELFF. The J gene is TRBJ2-2, the V gene TRBV10-1, with 9 nucleotides matching TRBD2. V lost 4 bases to trimming and J lost 0 bases; unmatched junction nucleotides: 6. The CDR3 totals 17 residues. The germline V gene encodes CDR1 WNHNN and CDR2 SYGVQD (reference sequence).

CDR3: CASSKGQGSGAFF. The CDR3, as DNA: TGTGCCAGCAGTAAGGGACAGGGAAGTGGGGCTTTCTTT. The chain recombines TRBV25-1 with TRBJ1-1; TRBD1 matches 9 bases. The CDR3 runs 13 residues. The germline V gene encodes CDR1 MGHDK and CDR2 SYGVNS. The junction had 9 bases not matched to a gene; V was cut back by 5 bases and J by 11 bases.

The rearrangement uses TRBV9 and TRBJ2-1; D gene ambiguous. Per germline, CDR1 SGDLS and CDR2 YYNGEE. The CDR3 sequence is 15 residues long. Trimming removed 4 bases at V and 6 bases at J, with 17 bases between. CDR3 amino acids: CASSRSGLPSNEQFF. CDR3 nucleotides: TGTGCCAGCAGCCGATCAGGCCTCCCCAGCAATGAGCAGTTCTTC.

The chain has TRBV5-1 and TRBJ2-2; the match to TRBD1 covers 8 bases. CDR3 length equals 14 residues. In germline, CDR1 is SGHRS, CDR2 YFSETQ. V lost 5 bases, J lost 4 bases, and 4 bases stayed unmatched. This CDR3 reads CASRTDRVTGELFF. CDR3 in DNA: TGCGCCAGCAGGACGGACAGGGTCACCGGGGAGCTGTTTTTT.

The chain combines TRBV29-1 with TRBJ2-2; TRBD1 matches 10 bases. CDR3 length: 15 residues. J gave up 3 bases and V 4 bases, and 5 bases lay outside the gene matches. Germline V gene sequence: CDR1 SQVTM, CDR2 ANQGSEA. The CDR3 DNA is TGCAGCGTTGCGCGCGGGACAGGGGACACCGGGGAGCTGTTTTTT. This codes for CSVARGTGDTGELFF.

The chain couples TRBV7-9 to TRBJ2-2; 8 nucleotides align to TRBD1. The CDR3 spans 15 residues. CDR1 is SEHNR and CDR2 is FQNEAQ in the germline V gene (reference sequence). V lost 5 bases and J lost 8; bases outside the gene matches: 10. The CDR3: CASSPRTGKSGELFF. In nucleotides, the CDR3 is TGTGCCAGCAGCCCCAGGACAGGGAAATCGGGGGAGCTGTTTTTT.

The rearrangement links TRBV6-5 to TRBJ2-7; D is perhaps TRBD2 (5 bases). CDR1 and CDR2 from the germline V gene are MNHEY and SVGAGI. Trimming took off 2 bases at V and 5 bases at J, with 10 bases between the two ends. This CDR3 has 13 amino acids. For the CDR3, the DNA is TGTGCCAGCAGTTACATAGGAGGAAACGAGCAGTACTTC. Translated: CASSYIGGNEQYF.

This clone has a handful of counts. The CDR3 DNA reads TGTGCCAGCAGTAGGGCAGGGTACGAGCAGTACTTC. This codes for CASSRAGYEQYF. This chain connects TRBV6-5 to TRBJ2-7, with D possibly matching TRBD1 (5 bases). Germline-derived CDR1 and CDR2 are MNHEY and SVGAGI. This CDR3 is 12 amino acids long. V lost 5 bases and J lost 4, with 9 bases in between.

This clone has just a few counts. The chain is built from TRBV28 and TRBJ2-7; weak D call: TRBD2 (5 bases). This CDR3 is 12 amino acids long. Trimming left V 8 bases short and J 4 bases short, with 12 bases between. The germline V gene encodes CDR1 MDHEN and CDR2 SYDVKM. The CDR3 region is CASASGLYEQYF. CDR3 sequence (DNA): TGTGCCAGCGCCTCGGGGTTGTACGAGCAGTACTTC.

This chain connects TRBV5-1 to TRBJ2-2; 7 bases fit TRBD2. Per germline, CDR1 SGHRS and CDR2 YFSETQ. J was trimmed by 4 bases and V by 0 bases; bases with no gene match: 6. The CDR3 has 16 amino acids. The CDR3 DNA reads TGCGCCAGCAGCTTGGTGCCAGCGGGAACCACCGGGGAGCTGTTTTTT. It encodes CASSLVPAGTTGELFF.

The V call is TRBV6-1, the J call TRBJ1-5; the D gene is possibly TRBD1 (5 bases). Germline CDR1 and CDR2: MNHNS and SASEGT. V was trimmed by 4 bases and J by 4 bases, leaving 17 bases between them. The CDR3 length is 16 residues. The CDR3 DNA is TGTGCCAGCAGTGGCCAGGGTGATAGTCCAAATCAGCCCCAGCATTTT. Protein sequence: CASSGQGDSPNQPQHF.